This paragraph reports one T cell receptor beta chain. In the authors' methods: ImmunoSEQ yielded junction-only sequences lacking quality scores, so filtering differed. Produced via immunoSEQ multiplex PCR; TCRdb's table is partial and in-frame only. V and J calls and clone size are given by that table; D and trimming were obtained from the DNA. The sample records some 2,100,000 clones, almost 96% being singletons. This sample was taken from a study of shared clonotypes between healthy human individuals. Per germline, CDR1 MNHEY and CDR2 SVGAGI. Trimming at V came to 2 bases and at J to 2 bases, leaving 6 bases not matched to a gene. The length of the CDR3 is 16 residues. CD45RA+ naive and CD45RA-negative memory subsets were separated from CD4+ cells.

The sequencing sample was made of naive CD4+ T cells sorted from blood. The subset: CD45RA+ positively selected. This sequence joins TRBV6-5 and TRBJ2-7; 10 bases line up with TRBD1. This receptor was taken from a man aged 18 to 35 in good health. The CDR3, as DNA: TGTGCCAGCAGTTACGACCGGGACAGGGGACCCTACGAGCAGTACTTC. Translation: CASSYDRDRGPYEQYF.